Each of the 19 T cell receptor beta chains below was sequenced from the same sample in a study of blood T cell repertoires in COVID-19. Data came from immunoSEQ multiplex PCR; TCRdb stores just in-frame clones and leaves some out. The sample consists of about 260,000 clones, over 70% of them appearing once. Sequencing was carried out using peripheral blood. Every receptor here comes from a woman in her forties who had recovered from COVID-19.

The chain employs TRBV30 and TRBJ2-7; D not resolved. V lost 1 base to trimming and J lost 6 bases, with 16 bases between them. The CDR3 length is 14 residues. Germline lookup yields CDR1 GTSNPN and CDR2 SVGIG (reference sequence). CDR3 coding DNA: TGTGCCTGGAGTGGCCCCCGCCTAGGTGGCGAGCAGTACTTC. It codes for CAWSGPRLGGEQYF.

The V and J genes are TRBV25-1 and TRBJ1-2; D perhaps matches TRBD1 (5 bases). The CDR3 is 12 residues long. Germline V gene data show CDR1 as MGHDK and CDR2 as SYGVNS. Trimming removed 6 bases from V and 6 bases from J, with 11 bases in between. The CDR3 region has the DNA TGTGCCAGCAGGGGGGGTAAGGATGGCTACACCTTC. Its protein is CASRGGKDGYTF.

V is TRBV9 and J is TRBJ2-5; 7 bases agree with TRBD2. The CDR3 covers 15 residues. CDR1 is SGDLS, CDR2 YYNGEE, per germline. Germline trimming cut 3 bases from V and 2 bases from J; bases unmatched to any gene: 7. CDR3 protein: CASSALASGQETQYF. CDR3 nucleotides: TGTGCCAGCAGCGCACTAGCGTCGGGGCAAGAGACCCAGTACTTC.

This clone was observed a few times. The chain couples TRBV5-1 to TRBJ1-2; the D gene is possibly TRBD1 (5 bases). The CDR3 extends over 14 amino acids. Trimming took off 7 bases at V and 5 bases at J, with 18 bases between the two ends. The germline gives CDR1 SGHRS, CDR2 YFSETQ. The CDR3 region has the DNA TGCGCCAGCTACGGGCAGGGCGGCCCATATGGCTACACCTTC. As protein: CASYGQGGPYGYTF.

The V call is TRBV12-5, the J call TRBJ1-5; D unclear. CDR1 LGHNT and CDR2 FRNRAP come from the germline V gene. With 7 bases removed from V and 4 bases from J, the gap between germline ends came to 11 bases. The CDR3 spans 13 residues. The CDR3 region is CASALSGNQPQHF. DNA of the CDR3: TGTGCTAGTGCCCTGTCCGGGAATCAGCCCCAGCATTTT.

As for this clone: Other DNA variants within this sample encode the same CDR3. The chain carries TRBV3-1 (or the pseudogene TRBV3-2) and TRBJ1-5, with unresolved D. CDR3 size: 16 residues. V lost 0 bases, J lost 0 bases, and 9 bases lay in between. Germline CDR1 is LGHDT and CDR2 is YNNKEL (reference sequence). In nucleotides, the CDR3 is TGTGCCAGCAGCCAAGATGGTCCCTATAGCAATCAGCCCCAGCATTTT. It yields the protein CASSQDGPYSNQPQHF.

The V gene is TRBV9, the J gene TRBJ1-1, with 9 bases lining up with TRBD1. J was trimmed by 1 base and V by 0 bases; bases with no gene match: 4. The CDR3 length is 16 residues. Looked up from germline, CDR1 is SGDLS and CDR2 is YYNGEE. CDR3 in DNA: TGTGCCAGCAGCGTAGAACAGGGGGCCGAGAACACTGAAGCTTTCTTT. It is translated as CASSVEQGAENTEAFF.

The chain has TRBV4-3 and TRBJ2-2; no clear D. CDR1 is LGHNA, CDR2 YSLEER, per germline. V was pared by 1 base and J by 6 bases, with 9 bases between. The CDR3 spans 14 residues. This chain's CDR3 is CASSQGPPPGELFF. DNA of the CDR3: TGCGCCAGCAGCCAAGGGCCCCCTCCCGGGGAGCTGTTTTTT.

The rearrangement joins TRBV30 to TRBJ1-1, with 7 bases identical to TRBD1. The ends lost 7 bases at V and 9 bases at J; junction bases unmatched: 23. The CDR3 runs to 16 residues. Germline V gene sequence: CDR1 GTSNPN, CDR2 SVGIG (reference sequence). CDR3 coding DNA: TGTGCCTATTCAACAGGGGTCGAGGGGAGAGGAGGTAAAGCTTTCTTT. Translation: CAYSTGVEGRGGKAFF.

The V and J genes are TRBV11-2 and TRBJ1-6; 8 bases align to TRBD1. The CDR3 runs 14 residues. V dropped 9 bases and J dropped 7; count of bases not matched to a gene: 8. Germline lookup yields CDR1 SGHAT and CDR2 FQNNGV. CDR3 DNA: TGTGCCAGTACAGGGGGTGCCTGGAATTCACCCCTCCACTTT. This codes for CASTGGAWNSPLHF. Filled out from reference TRBV11-2 and TRBJ1-6, the complete variable domain reads EAGVAQSPRYKIIEKRQSVAFWCNPISGHATLYWYQQILGQGPKLLIQFQNNGVVDDSQLPKDRFSAERLKGVDSTLKIQPAKLEDSAVYLCASTGGAWNSPLHFGNGTRLTVT.

On this clone: Other DNA sequences in this sample translate to the same CDR3. The rearrangement joins TRBV2 to TRBJ2-6; the D is unclear. V lost 4 bases and J lost 4, with 5 bases in between. The CDR3 sequence is 13 residues long. Per the germline V gene, CDR1 is SNHLY and CDR2 is FYNNEI. The CDR3 here is CASSVSGANVLTF. The CDR3, as DNA: TGTGCCAGCAGTGTATCCGGGGCCAACGTCCTGACTTTC.

The gene calls are TRBV6-1 and TRBJ2-2, with 11 bases identical to TRBD2. The V segment lost 2 bases and the J segment 4 bases; nucleotides outside the gene matches: 0. The CDR3 is 15 residues long. The V gene's germline CDR1 is MNHNS and CDR2 SASEGT. The CDR3: CASSELAGGTGELFF. CDR3 coding DNA: TGTGCCAGCAGTGAACTAGCGGGGGGCACCGGGGAGCTGTTTTTT.

The V and J genes are TRBV3-1 (or the pseudogene TRBV3-2) and TRBJ2-7; TRBD1 agrees at 9 bases. The CDR3 extends over 15 amino acids. V was clipped by 4 bases and J by 1 base; unmatched bases: 5. Per germline, CDR1 LGHDT and CDR2 YNNKEL (reference sequence). CDR3 nucleotide sequence: TGTGCCAGCAGCCCCAGTGACAGGGGGTCCTACGAGCAGTACTTC. It encodes CASSPSDRGSYEQYF.

This clone was found a few times. V gene TRBV7-6 combines with J gene TRBJ2-7; 8 nucleotides agree with TRBD1. The germline CDR1 and CDR2 sequences are SGHVS and FNYEAQ. V was pared by 1 base and J by 2 bases, with 4 bases of the junction left unmatched. The CDR3 is 15 amino acids. CDR3 amino acids: CASSLGSGGPYEQYF. As DNA, the CDR3 is TGTGCCAGCAGCTTAGGGTCAGGGGGCCCCTACGAGCAGTACTTC.

This chain connects TRBV7-8 to TRBJ1-5, with D maybe TRBD1 (6 bases). The germline gives CDR1 SGHVS, CDR2 FQNEAQ. With 5 bases removed from V and 4 bases from J, the gap between germline ends came to 12 bases. The CDR3 spans 14 residues. The CDR3 reads CASSPQGKNQPQHF. In DNA form, the CDR3 reads TGTGCCAGCAGCCCACAGGGAAAGAATCAGCCCCAGCATTTT.

This chain links TRBV18 with TRBJ1-2; TRBD1 might be the D (5 bases). The CDR3 covers 13 residues. Germline values: CDR1 KGHSH, CDR2 LQKENI. The CDR3 DNA is TGTGCTCGTGGAGGGGAGATTAACTATGGCTACACCTTC. As protein: CARGGEINYGYTF.

CDR3 sequence (DNA): TGTGCCAGCAGCTCGGGACAGGGGAAGGGGACCAATCAGCCCCAGCATTTT. Translation gives CASSSGQGKGTNQPQHF. The V and J genes are TRBV7-9 and TRBJ1-5; 10 bases agree with TRBD1. V was pared by 4 bases and J by 3 bases, with 9 bases of the junction left unmatched. The CDR3 runs to 17 residues. CDR1 and CDR2 (germline): SEHNR, FQNEAQ (reference sequence).

J is TRBJ1-2 and V is TRBV19; no reliable D call. Trimming removed 10 bases from V and 4 bases from J, with 7 bases in between. Germline lookup yields CDR1 LNHDA and CDR2 SQIVND (reference sequence). The CDR3 consists of 10 residues. The CDR3: CATWSYGYTF. In DNA, the CDR3 is TGTGCCACATGGAGCTATGGCTACACCTTC.

The rearrangement joins TRBV7-9 to TRBJ2-7; no clear D gene. V was pared by 3 bases and J by 5 bases, with 14 bases between. CDR1 SEHNR and CDR2 FQNEAQ come from the germline V gene (reference sequence). The CDR3 length is 14 residues. The CDR3 sequence is CASSFSVRGDEQYF. The CDR3 DNA reads TGTGCCAGCAGCTTTTCGGTAAGAGGCGACGAGCAGTACTTC.